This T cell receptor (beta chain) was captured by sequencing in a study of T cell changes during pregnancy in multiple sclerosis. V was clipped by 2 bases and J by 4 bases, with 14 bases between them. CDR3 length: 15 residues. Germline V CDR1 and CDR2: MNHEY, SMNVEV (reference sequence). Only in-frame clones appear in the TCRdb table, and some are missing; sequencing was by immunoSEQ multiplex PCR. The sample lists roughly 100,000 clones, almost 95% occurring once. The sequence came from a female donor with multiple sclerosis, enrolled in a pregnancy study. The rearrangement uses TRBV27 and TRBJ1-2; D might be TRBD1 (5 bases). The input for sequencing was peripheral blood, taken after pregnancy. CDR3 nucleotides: TGTGCCAGCAGTTTAAGTGTCGGGGGGGTCTATGGCTACACCTTC. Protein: CASSLSVGGVYGYTF.